This entry describes one TCR beta chain. This entry belongs to a study of control samples from healthy donors and cancer patients. The ends were cut back, 4 bases at V and 5 bases at J, with 11 bases in the middle. Germline loops: CDR1 SNHLY, CDR2 FYNNEI. CDR3 length: 13 residues. TCRdb keeps only in-frame clones here, not all; method: immunoSEQ multiplex PCR. The table records roughly 80,000 clones, around 90% of them present only once. The sequence was obtained from an older woman with head and neck cancer. The rearrangement joins TRBV2 to TRBJ2-5; no clear D. The sample taken for sequencing was PBMCs. The chain's CDR3 is CASSANGLETQYF. CDR3 nucleotides: TGTGCCAGCAGTGCTAACGGGCTGGAGACCCAGTACTTC.